These 5 T cell receptor beta chains originate from one sample sequenced in a study of T cell responses to AZD1222 COVID-19 vaccine (dated by TCRdb to about 2021). The method behind the library was the immunoSEQ multiplex PCR assay. TCRdb carries this immuneACCESS record with in-frame sequences only. Its versions omit some clonotypes, under half of them owing to an unresolved V gene in the studies checked, with the rest unexplained. Here the sample has about 200,000 clones; 91% occur a single time. Around 3.6% of the sample belongs to the ten largest clones. The time point label, read with the paper, signifies: about 28 days (+/-7) after the second vaccine dose. This specimen was peripheral blood, taken 28 days after the second AZD1222 dose. These receptors all stem from an adult who received the AZD1222 COVID-19 vaccine.

The chain couples TRBV6-5 to TRBJ2-2; no definite D call. Looked up from germline, CDR1 is MNHEY and CDR2 is SVGAGI. This CDR3 contains 13 residues. The ends were cut back, 9 bases at V and 2 bases at J, with 10 bases in the middle. CDR3 in amino acids: CASGRANTGELFF. CDR3 DNA sequence: TGTGCCAGTGGAAGAGCTAACACCGGGGAGCTGTTTTTT.

The rearrangement links TRBV4-1 to TRBJ2-3; 12 positions agree with TRBD2. V shed 5 bases and J 1 base; nucleotides not matched to a gene: 4. This CDR3 spans 16 amino acids. Germline V gene sequence: CDR1 MGHRA, CDR2 YSYEKL. This CDR3 reads CASSSGTSGRTDTQYF. As DNA, the CDR3 is TGCGCCAGCAGCTCCGGGACTAGCGGGCGCACAGATACGCAGTATTTT.

DNA of the CDR3: TGTGCCAGCAGTTTTGGGAGGGGGAACCAGCCCCAGCATTTT. Amino acid sequence: CASSFGRGNQPQHF. This chain connects TRBV28 to TRBJ1-5; possibly TRBD1 for D (6 bases). V shed 3 bases and J shed 7 bases, with 13 bases lying between them. The CDR3 is 14 residues long. CDR1 is MDHEN, CDR2 SYDVKM, per germline.

The V call is TRBV7-3, the J call TRBJ2-6, with D hard to call. The CDR3 extends over 15 amino acids. Germline assignment: CDR1 SGHTA and CDR2 FQGTGA. V shed 4 bases and J shed 0 bases, with 7 bases lying between them. The DNA of the CDR3 is TGTGCCAGCAGCTCCTCTCGCTCTGGGGCCAACGTCCTGACTTTC. Amino acid sequence: CASSSSRSGANVLTF. Full variable domain (outside the CDR3, taken from reference TRBV7-3 and TRBJ2-6): GAGVSQTPSNKVTEKGKYVELRCDPISGHTALYWYRQSLGQGPEFLIYFQGTGAADDSGLPNDRFFAVRPEGSVSTLKIQRTERGDSAVYLCASSSSRSGANVLTFGAGSRLTVL.

A remark on this clone: The junction shows a germline mismatch at one end, possibly a read error. The rearrangement uses TRBV3-1 (or the pseudogene TRBV3-2) and TRBJ1-2; TRBD1 aligns across 7 bases. The CDR3 is 13 amino acids. Germline CDR1 reads LGHDT; CDR2 reads YNNKEL (reference sequence). The CDR3, as DNA: TGTGCCAGCAGACAAGGGACAGCGGACGGCTACACCTTC. Protein product: CASRQGTADGYTF.